The TCR beta chain described here comes from a study of blood T cell repertoires in COVID-19. The repertoire was sequenced with immunoSEQ multiplex PCR; TCRdb's copy has only in-frame clones and lacks some. Of 190,000 or so clones in the sample, approximately 86% were seen once. Participants in the exposed group had met a COVID-19 case in the 2 weeks before joining the study. Germline CDR1 is LNHDA and CDR2 is SQIVND (reference sequence). The germline V and J ends were trimmed by 6 bases and 0 bases, with 18 bases remaining between them. CDR3 size: 17 residues. Sequenced sample: PBMCs or T cells enriched from blood (not recorded which). The genes are TRBV19 and TRBJ1-5; a possible D gene is TRBD1 (6 bases). The TCR comes from a woman aged 25-40 years who had been exposed to COVID-19. CDR3 sequence reads: CASRKDRGGYSNQPQHF. The CDR3 DNA reads TGTGCCAGTAGGAAGGACAGAGGGGGATATAGCAATCAGCCCCAGCATTTT.